Presented here are 8 T cell receptor beta chains from one specimen sequenced in a study of blood T cell repertoires in COVID-19. Produced via immunoSEQ multiplex PCR; TCRdb's table is partial and in-frame only. The table includes 200,000 to 250,000 clones, about 85% detected once. Sequencing used peripheral blood. The receptors derive from an older woman with active or convalescent COVID-19.

The genes are TRBV27 and TRBJ1-2, with 7 bases lining up with TRBD1. Germline V lookup: CDR1 MNHEY, CDR2 SMNVEV (reference sequence). V lost 6 bases, J lost 8 bases, and 15 bases stayed unmatched. The CDR3 length is 15 residues. The CDR3 here is CASRPHTDRASGYTF. DNA for the CDR3: TGTGCCAGCAGGCCCCATACCGACAGGGCTTCCGGCTACACCTTC.

The chain carries TRBV29-1 and TRBJ2-1, with D perhaps matching TRBD2 (6 bases). The germline V gene encodes CDR1 SQVTM and CDR2 ANQGSEA. V lost 0 bases, J lost 9 bases, and 12 bases lay in between. The CDR3 covers 13 residues. The CDR3 coding sequence is TGCAGCGTTGAAGAAGGCGGGATGGCTGAGCAGTTCTTC. It yields the protein CSVEEGGMAEQFF.

This chain uses TRBV7-9 with TRBJ2-5; TRBD1 agrees at 7 bases. Looked up from germline, CDR1 is SEHNR and CDR2 is FQNEAQ (reference sequence). J lost 2 bases, V lost 5 bases, and 8 bases had no gene match. The CDR3 is 15 residues long. The CDR3 is CASSTGTDLQETQYF. DNA of the CDR3: TGTGCCAGCAGCACCGGGACAGACCTACAAGAGACCCAGTACTTC. The full variable domain, in which reference TRBV7-9 and TRBJ2-5 provide the parts outside the CDR3, is DTGVSQNPRHKITKRGQNVTFRCDPISEHNRLYWYRQTLGQGPEFLTYFQNEAQLEKSRLLSDRFSAERPKGSFSTLEIQRTEQGDSAMYLCASSTGTDLQETQYFGPGTRLLVL.

The CDR3 sequence is CASSGDYRNNEQFF. The CDR3 DNA is TGCGCCAGCAGTGGAGACTACAGAAACAATGAGCAGTTCTTC. The chain couples TRBV10-1 to TRBJ2-1, with D possibly TRBD2 on 5 matching bases. V was trimmed by 4 bases and J by 5 bases, leaving 12 bases between them. Germline V gene data show CDR1 as WNHNN and CDR2 as SYGVQD (reference sequence). The CDR3 is 14 residues long.

The rearrangement links TRBV27 to TRBJ2-1, with D perhaps matching TRBD1 (5 bases). CDR3 length: 15 residues. Trimming removed 1 base from V and 2 bases from J, with 9 bases in between. Germline-derived CDR1 and CDR2 are MNHEY and SMNVEV (reference sequence). CDR3 sequence reads: CASSLFQGTYNEQFF. The CDR3 bases are TGTGCCAGCAGTTTATTTCAGGGAACCTACAATGAGCAGTTCTTC.

The chain uses TRBV18 and TRBJ1-1, with D uncertain. Germline V gene lookup returns CDR1 KGHSH and CDR2 LQKENI. V was clipped by 0 bases and J by 3 bases, with 17 bases between them. The CDR3 runs to 17 residues. For the CDR3, the DNA is TGTGCCAGCTCACCACCGCGGCGCGGGGAGGAGGACACTGAAGCTTTCTTT. Translation: CASSPPRRGEEDTEAFF.

The chain joins TRBV7-8 to TRBJ1-1; D gene unclear. Looked up from germline, CDR1 is SGHVS and CDR2 is FQNEAQ. The CDR3 totals 14 residues. Trimming removed 2 bases from V and 1 base from J, with 8 bases in between. Here the CDR3 DNA reads TGTGCCAGCAGCTTACGTCGACAGAACACTGAAGCTTTCTTT. Translating it yields CASSLRRQNTEAFF.

V usage is TRBV30 and J usage is TRBJ1-1, with 9 positions matching TRBD1. The V gene end was trimmed by 0 bases and the J gene end by 2 bases; junction bases not matched to a gene: 1. The CDR3 length is 14 residues. CDR1 and CDR2 from the germline V gene are GTSNPN and SVGIG (reference sequence). DNA of the CDR3: TGTGCCTGGAGTGTGGGACAGGGCAACACTGAAGCTTTCTTT. It specifies CAWSVGQGNTEAFF.